The 13 T cell receptor beta chains presented below share a single source sample, sequenced in a study of shared clonotypes between healthy human individuals. The data were produced by immunoSEQ multiplex PCR, yet TCRdb's version contains in-frame clones alone and is incomplete. The sample carries over a million clones, about 84% recorded once. Specimen: memory CD4+ T cells from PBMCs. Documented subset: CD45RA-negative fraction. These receptors originate from a man aged 18 to 30 in good health. Some clones in this sample may be carry-over from other donors' samples.

The chain is built from TRBV5-5 and TRBJ2-6; TRBD1 matches 8 bases. CDR3 length equals 17 residues. Germline V gives CDR1 SGHKS, CDR2 YYEKEE (reference sequence). Unmatched junction bases numbered 4, after V lost 0 bases and J lost 2 bases. The DNA of the CDR3 is TGTGCCAGCAGCTTGGTAGCAGGGGGCGCTGGGGCCAACGTCCTGACTTTC. Residues: CASSLVAGGAGANVLTF.

The chain employs TRBV13 and TRBJ1-2; D remains ambiguous. Trimming pared 4 bases from V and 5 bases from J, leaving 14 bases between. Germline V gives CDR1 PRHDT, CDR2 FYEKMQ (reference sequence). This CDR3 has 14 residues. The CDR3 sequence is CASSYLGSGYGYTF. CDR3 nucleotides: TGTGCCAGCAGCTACTTAGGGTCGGGGTATGGCTACACCTTC.

The chain uses TRBV6-5 and TRBJ2-7, with D possibly matching TRBD2 (6 bases). Germline V CDR1 and CDR2: MNHEY, SVGAGI. This CDR3 has 14 residues. V was shortened by 6 bases and J by 6 bases, with 18 bases between the two germline ends. The CDR3 bases are TGTGCCAGCAGACCAGTATTCGGGGGAGGCGAGCAGTACTTC. This gives the protein CASRPVFGGGEQYF.

The chain combines TRBV2 with TRBJ1-2, with unresolved D. V was shortened by 4 bases and J by 5 bases, with 5 bases between the two germline ends. CDR3 length: 11 residues. Germline V gene lookup returns CDR1 SNHLY and CDR2 FYNNEI. The CDR3 protein is CASSGRYGYTF. As DNA, the CDR3 is TGTGCCAGCAGTGGCCGGTATGGCTACACCTTC.

The V gene is TRBV6-1, the J gene TRBJ1-1; no clear D gene. The germline V gene has CDR1 MNHNS and CDR2 SASEGT. The CDR3 covers 13 residues. Trimming stripped 6 bases from V and 1 base from J, with 9 bases between. CDR3 DNA sequence: TGTGCCAGCAGCGGAGAAACGAACACTGAAGCTTTCTTT. Its translation: CASSGETNTEAFF.

The sample holds many counts of this clone. The rearrangement links TRBV19 to TRBJ2-3; weak D call: TRBD1 (5 bases). With 3 bases removed from V and 0 bases from J, the gap between germline ends came to 13 bases. Germline V lookup: CDR1 LNHDA, CDR2 SQIVND (reference sequence). This CDR3 region has 16 residues. CDR3 sequence (DNA): TGTGCCAGTAGTATGCAAGTCGGACACAGCACAGATACGCAGTATTTT. Amino acids: CASSMQVGHSTDTQYF.

The rearrangement links TRBV2 to TRBJ2-7; perhaps TRBD1 as D (6 bases). The CDR3 consists of 15 residues. Trimming took off 6 bases at V and 6 bases at J, with 21 bases between the two ends. Germline V gives CDR1 SNHLY, CDR2 FYNNEI. In nucleotides, the CDR3 is TGTGCCAGCAGCGCGGGCGACGGGACAAAGGGCGAGCAGTACTTC. Its protein is CASSAGDGTKGEQYF.

This clone was counted a few times. The rearrangement links TRBV29-1 to TRBJ2-7; D not resolved. Germline V gives CDR1 SQVTM, CDR2 ANQGSEA. The V end was cut by 2 bases, the J end by 0 bases, with 5 bases between. CDR3 length equals 12 residues. CDR3 coding DNA: TGCAGCGTTGAATCGAGCTCCTACGAGCAGTACTTC. This sequence encodes CSVESSSYEQYF.

This clone was counted many times. The same CDR3 can be traced to other DNA sequences in this sample. This chain links TRBV4-1 with TRBJ2-7; TRBD2 agrees at 11 bases. V lost 1 base and J lost 3; bases outside the gene matches: 2. The CDR3 is 15 residues long. Germline lookup yields CDR1 MGHRA and CDR2 YSYEKL. The CDR3 nucleotides are TGCGCCAGCAGCCAAGGGCTAGCGGGAGGCTACGAGCAGTACTTC. It is translated as CASSQGLAGGYEQYF.

This clone was found once. The chain employs TRBV28 and TRBJ2-7; D uncertain. Trimming took 8 bases from V and 3 from J, leaving 8 bases between them. This CDR3 region has 11 residues. The germline V gene encodes CDR1 MDHEN and CDR2 SYDVKM. The CDR3, as DNA: TGTGCCAGCTACAAGAACTACGAGCAGTACTTC. As protein: CASYKNYEQYF.

The chain uses TRBV4-1 and TRBJ2-1; D may be TRBD2 (6 bases). V gave up 0 bases and J gave up 4 bases, with 10 bases separating them. Germline lookup yields CDR1 MGHRA and CDR2 YSYEKL. CDR3 length: 15 residues. As DNA, the CDR3 is TGCGCCAGCAGCCAAGATGGCGGGGATTACAATGAGCAGTTCTTC. Its protein product is CASSQDGGDYNEQFF.

This clone was seen a few times. Other nucleotide sequences in the sample specify the same CDR3. The J gene is TRBJ1-3, the V gene TRBV28; the D is unclear. There are 13 residues in the CDR3. Per germline, CDR1 MDHEN and CDR2 SYDVKM. V was pared by 3 bases and J by 0 bases, with 3 bases between. In DNA form, the CDR3 reads TGTGCCAGCAGTTTGGTCTCTGGAAACACCATATATTTT. It translates to CASSLVSGNTIYF.

This clone was recorded a few times. The rearrangement joins TRBV7-2 to TRBJ1-4; possible D gene TRBD1, 5 bases. The CDR3 consists of 14 residues. Between the trimmed V and J ends, which lost 2 bases and 4 bases, there was a span of 8 bases. Germline V gene sequence: CDR1 SGHTA, CDR2 FQGNSA. CDR3 amino acids: CASSLRGDNEKLFF. In DNA form, the CDR3 reads TGTGCCAGCAGCTTACGAGGGGATAATGAAAAACTGTTTTTT.